This T cell receptor beta chain was found in a study of blood T cells in healthy people across ages. CDR1 is SGHRS and CDR2 is YFSETQ in the germline V gene. Germline trimming cut 7 bases from V and 0 bases from J; bases unmatched to any gene: 4. The CDR3 is made up of 15 amino acids. Primers used in a second PCR of about 7 to 12 cycles were a sample-barcoded 5' primer and a J-beta primer mix. TCRdb reprocessed the 5' RACE reads with MiXCR, giving one entry per CDR3 protein. Of fewer than 750,000 distinct CDR3 sequences in the sample, approximately 52% were seen once. The TCR sequence derives from a woman of 80 years or more in good health. Sequenced input: blood. The V and J genes are TRBV5-1 and TRBJ1-6; 7 bases line up with TRBD1. The CDR3 here is CASRDSNSYNSPLHF. The CDR3 DNA reads as TGCGCCAGCCGGGACAGCAACTCCTATAATTCACCCCTCCACTTT.